What follows is one T cell receptor beta chain and its context. Its antigen remains unknown. This specimen comes from a study of blood T cells in healthy people across ages. Overall study findings and caveats: Long-lived and aged donors differed, with more naive CD4+ cells and higher diversity in the long-lived. Per-million-T-cell TCR beta diversity fell roughly linearly with age.

The CDR3 consists of 17 residues. Germline CDR1 is SGDLS and CDR2 is YYNGEE. V was pared by 0 bases and J by 0 bases, with 10 bases between. A J-beta primer mix and a sample-barcoded 5' primer were used in a second PCR of about 7 to 12 cycles. Every cDNA molecule bore a tag from a template-switch adaptor containing 12 random nucleotides. TCRdb reanalysed the 5' RACE reads using MiXCR and keeps one entry per CDR3 protein. This table holds fewer than 900,000 distinct CDR3 sequences, roughly 49% found once. This sequence joins TRBV9 and TRBJ2-6, with D possibly TRBD1 on 6 matching bases. Source material: blood. The source is a woman aged 55-70 years in good health. The CDR3 DNA sequence: TGTGCCAGCAGCGTAGAACAGGGTCCCTCTGGGGCCAACGTCCTGACTTTC. Translating gives CASSVEQGPSGANVLTF.